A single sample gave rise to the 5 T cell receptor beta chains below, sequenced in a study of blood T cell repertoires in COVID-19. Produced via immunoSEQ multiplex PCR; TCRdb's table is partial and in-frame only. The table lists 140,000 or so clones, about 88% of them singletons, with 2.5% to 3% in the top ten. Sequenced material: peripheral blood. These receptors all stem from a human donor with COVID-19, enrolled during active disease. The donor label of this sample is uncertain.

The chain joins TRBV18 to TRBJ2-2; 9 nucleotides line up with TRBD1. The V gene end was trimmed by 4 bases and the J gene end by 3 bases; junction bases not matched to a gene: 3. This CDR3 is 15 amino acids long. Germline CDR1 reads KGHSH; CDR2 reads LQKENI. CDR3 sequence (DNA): TGTGCCAGCTCACAACGACAGGGGGACACCGGGGAGCTGTTTTTT. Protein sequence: CASSQRQGDTGELFF.

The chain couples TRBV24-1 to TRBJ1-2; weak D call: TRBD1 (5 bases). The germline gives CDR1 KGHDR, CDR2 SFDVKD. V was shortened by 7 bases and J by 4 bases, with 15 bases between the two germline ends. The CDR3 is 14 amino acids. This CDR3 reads CATRDTKPPYGYTF. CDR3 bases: TGTGCCACCAGGGACACGAAACCCCCCTATGGCTACACCTTC.

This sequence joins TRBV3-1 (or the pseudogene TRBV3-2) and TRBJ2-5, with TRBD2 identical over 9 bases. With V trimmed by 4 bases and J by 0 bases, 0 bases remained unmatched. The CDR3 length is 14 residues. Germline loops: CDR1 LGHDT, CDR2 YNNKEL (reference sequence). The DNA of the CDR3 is TGTGCCAGCAGCCGACTAGCGGACCAAGAGACCCAGTACTTC. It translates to CASSRLADQETQYF.

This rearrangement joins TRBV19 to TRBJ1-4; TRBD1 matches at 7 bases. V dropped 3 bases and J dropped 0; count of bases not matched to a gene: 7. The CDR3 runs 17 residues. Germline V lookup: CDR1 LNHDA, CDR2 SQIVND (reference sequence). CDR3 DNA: TGTGCCAGTAGTATTGGTTTCAGGGGGGCAACTAATGAAAAACTGTTTTTT. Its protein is CASSIGFRGATNEKLFF.

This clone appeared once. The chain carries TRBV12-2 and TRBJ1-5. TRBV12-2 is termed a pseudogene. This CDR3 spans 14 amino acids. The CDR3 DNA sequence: TGTGCAAGTCGCTTAGAATCGGGCAATCAGCCCCAGCATTTT. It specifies CASRLESGNQPQHF.